Presented here are 23 T cell receptor beta chains from one specimen sequenced in a study of beta chain features in type 1 diabetes. Study-wide findings and caveats: Shorter TCRB CDR3s, moderately but significantly so, marked every one of the four CD4+ subsets in Type 1 diabetes patients.

Of the isolated RNA, all was reverse transcribed, and so the sequenced material was expressed TCRB transcripts. Repertoires were generated with immunoSEQ multiplex PCR, while TCRdb's copy carries only in-frame clones and drops some. The sample includes 600,000 or so clones, around 15% seen only once; the top ten take roughly 0.04%. Their antigen targets remain unknown. Sequenced material: naive CD4+ T cells from blood. The receptors derive from a man between 18 and 35 years old with type 1 diabetes.

This clone occurred a few times. The chain is built from TRBV7-2 and TRBJ2-3; either TRBD1 or TRBD2 may supply D (5 bases each). Per the germline V gene, CDR1 is SGHTA and CDR2 is FQGNSA. The CDR3 sequence is 15 residues long. V gave up 5 bases and J gave up 1 base, with 13 bases separating them. The CDR3 spells CASSPRGPGTDTQYF. The CDR3 DNA sequence: TGTGCCAGCAGCCCCCGGGGCCCCGGCACAGATACGCAGTATTTT.

The rearrangement uses TRBV18 and TRBJ1-2; 8 bases are shared with TRBD1. The V gene end was trimmed by 4 bases and the J gene end by 1 base; junction bases not matched to a gene: 5. CDR1 and CDR2 from the germline V gene are KGHSH and LQKENI. CDR3 length: 15 residues. The CDR3 loop reads CASSRQDRVNYGYTF. DNA for the CDR3: TGTGCCAGCTCACGCCAGGACAGGGTTAACTATGGCTACACCTTC.

This chain links TRBV30 with TRBJ1-5; TRBD1 matches at 12 bases. This CDR3 is built from 15 residues. V dropped 1 base and J dropped 7; count of bases not matched to a gene: 5. Per germline, CDR1 GTSNPN and CDR2 SVGIG (reference sequence). CDR3 sequence: CAWSGDRGLGQPQHF. CDR3 DNA: TGTGCCTGGAGTGGGGACAGGGGGCTTGGACAGCCCCAGCATTTT. The variable domain in full, with the rest retrieved from reference TRBV30 and TRBJ1-5, is SQTIHQWPATLVQPVGSPLSLECTVEGTSNPNLYWYRQAAGRGLQLLFYSVGIGQISSEVPQNLSASRPQDRQFILSSKKLLLSDSGFYLCAWSGDRGLGQPQHFGDGTRLSIL.

The chain joins TRBV5-8 to TRBJ2-1; D remains unclear. The CDR3 length is 11 residues. Germline V gene sequence: CDR1 SGHTS, CDR2 YDEGEE. V shed 7 bases and J shed 2 bases, with 4 bases lying between them. CDR3 DNA sequence: TGTGCCAGCTTAACCTACAATGAGCAGTTCTTC. Translated, it gives CASLTYNEQFF.

This chain uses TRBV5-8 with TRBJ2-6; the D is unclear. Trimming cost V 2 bases and J 0 bases, with 9 bases left between them. The CDR3 runs 16 residues. Germline V gene sequence: CDR1 SGHTS, CDR2 YDEGEE. Written as DNA, the CDR3 is TGTGCCAGCAGCTTTGGGCGGCACTCTGGGGCCAACGTCCTGACTTTC. It yields the protein CASSFGRHSGANVLTF.

This chain uses TRBV28 with TRBJ1-2; D gene uncertain. CDR1 is MDHEN and CDR2 is SYDVKM in the germline V gene. The V and J ends lost 3 bases and 3 bases respectively, with 11 bases between them. CDR3 length: 14 residues. The CDR3: CASSFDPKDYGYTF. The CDR3 DNA reads TGTGCCAGCAGTTTTGATCCAAAGGACTATGGCTACACCTTC.

The V gene is TRBV7-2, the J gene TRBJ2-3, with a weak D call TRBD2 (5 bases). The CDR3 is 14 amino acids. Germline V gives CDR1 SGHTA, CDR2 FQGNSA. Trimming took 8 bases from V and 5 from J, leaving 17 bases between them. Here the CDR3 DNA reads TGTGCCAGCTCCCCGGAAGCCGGGGAAGATACGCAGTATTTT. It yields the protein CASSPEAGEDTQYF. Full variable domain (rest looked up from reference TRBV7-2 and TRBJ2-3): GAGVSQSPSNKVTEKGKDVELRCDPISGHTALYWYRQSLGQGLEFLIYFQGNSAPDKSGLPSDRFSAERTGGSVSTLTIQRTQQEDSAVYLCASSPEAGEDTQYFGPGTRLTVL.

This clone was seen only a few times. The V and J genes are TRBV7-2 and TRBJ2-5; D is unresolved. Germline values: CDR1 SGHTA, CDR2 FQGNSA. The V end lost 5 bases, the J end lost 6 bases, and 10 bases lay between the germline ends. The CDR3 covers 12 residues. The CDR3 sequence is CASSKFAKTQYF. The CDR3 DNA is TGTGCCAGCAGCAAATTTGCTAAGACCCAGTACTTC.

The CDR3 region is CAIARGQTYEQYF. CDR3 coding DNA: TGTGCCATTGCTAGGGGGCAGACCTACGAGCAGTACTTC. The chain couples TRBV10-3 to TRBJ2-7; 7 bases map to TRBD1. The CDR3 has 13 residues. Germline trimming cut 9 bases from V and 2 bases from J; bases unmatched to any gene: 7. Germline CDR1 ENHRY, CDR2 SYGVKD.

This chain links TRBV6-5 with TRBJ2-3; unclear D gene. Trimming shortened V by 6 bases and J by 0 bases, and 7 bases separated the two germline ends. CDR1 is MNHEY, CDR2 SVGAGI, per germline. The CDR3 loop spans 13 amino acids. CDR3 protein: CASRYDSTDTQYF. The CDR3 DNA reads TGTGCCAGCAGGTACGACAGCACAGATACGCAGTATTTT.

In this sample, this clone turned up a few times. The rearrangement joins TRBV9 to TRBJ2-5; TRBD2 agrees at 8 bases. Germline CDR1 and CDR2: SGDLS and YYNGEE. V lost 0 bases and J lost 3; bases outside the gene matches: 7. The CDR3 is 16 residues long. As DNA, the CDR3 is TGTGCCAGCAGCGTAGGAGCGGGGGTAAAAGAAGAGACCCAGTACTTC. As protein: CASSVGAGVKEETQYF.

The V and J genes are TRBV10-1 and TRBJ1-3, with unresolved D. The V gene's germline CDR1 is WNHNN and CDR2 SYGVQD (reference sequence). CDR3 length: 14 amino acids. The ends were cut back, 2 bases at V and 0 bases at J, with 5 bases in the middle. In nucleotides, the CDR3 is TGCGCCAGCAGTGAGGCCTTCTCTGGAAACACCATATATTTT. This encodes CASSEAFSGNTIYF.

This clone was seen only a few times. This chain joins TRBV7-9 and TRBJ2-5; 12 bases are shared with TRBD2. Unmatched junction bases numbered 3, after V lost 1 base and J lost 6 bases. There are 15 residues in the CDR3. CDR1 and CDR2 from the germline V gene are SEHNR and FQNEAQ (reference sequence). CDR3 sequence: CASSLGLAGEKTQYF. CDR3 in DNA: TGTGCCAGCAGCTTAGGACTAGCGGGAGAAAAGACCCAGTACTTC. Full variable domain (missing parts from reference TRBV7-9 and TRBJ2-5): DTGVSQNPRHKITKRGQNVTFRCDPISEHNRLYWYRQTLGQGPEFLTYFQNEAQLEKSRLLSDRFSAERPKGSFSTLEIQRTEQGDSAMYLCASSLGLAGEKTQYFGPGTRLLVL.

In its sample, this clone was seen a few times. V is TRBV7-2 and J is TRBJ2-3; TRBD2 matches at 9 bases. Germline V CDR1 and CDR2: SGHTA, FQGNSA. With 6 bases clipped from V and 3 bases from J, the junction kept 7 bases outside the gene matches. The CDR3 covers 15 residues. For the CDR3, the DNA is TGTGCCAGCAGTCCACCGGGACTAGCAACAGATACGCAGTATTTT. It translates to CASSPPGLATDTQYF.

This clone was seen only a few times. The chain employs TRBV15 and TRBJ2-5; 9 bases agree with TRBD1. V trimming: 2 bases; J trimming: 4 bases; junction bases outside the gene matches: 5. This CDR3 has 15 amino acids. Germline CDR1 reads LNHNV; CDR2 reads YYDKDF (reference sequence). The CDR3 protein is CATSRPTGGGETQYF. CDR3 in DNA: TGTGCCACCAGCAGACCTACAGGGGGCGGAGAGACCCAGTACTTC.

This clone was seen once. The chain joins TRBV7-9 to TRBJ1-5; the D is unclear. This CDR3 has 13 residues. Germline V gene data show CDR1 as SEHNR and CDR2 as FQNEAQ (reference sequence). Trimming removed 4 bases at V and 5 bases at J, with 9 bases between. The CDR3 nucleotides read TGTGCCAGCAGCTCCGTTGGAGATCAGCCCCAGCATTTT. Translation gives CASSSVGDQPQHF.

The V gene is TRBV7-3, the J gene TRBJ2-5; 12 nucleotides line up with TRBD2. This CDR3 comprises 15 residues. The junction had 5 bases not matched to a gene; V was cut back by 4 bases and J by 5 bases. CDR1 SGHTA and CDR2 FQGTGA come from the germline V gene. CDR3 sequence reads: CASSWTSGVGETQYF. CDR3 bases: TGTGCCAGCAGCTGGACTAGCGGGGTCGGGGAGACCCAGTACTTC.

V is TRBV30 and J is TRBJ1-4, with a tentative D call TRBD1 (5 bases). Trimming took off 0 bases at V and 7 bases at J, with 12 bases between the two ends. There are 14 residues in the CDR3. Germline V gene lookup returns CDR1 GTSNPN and CDR2 SVGIG (reference sequence). The CDR3 is CAWSVAGRGEKLFF. CDR3 DNA: TGTGCCTGGAGTGTGGCAGGGCGTGGTGAAAAACTGTTTTTT.

This clone showed up just a few times. The chain recombines TRBV2 with TRBJ1-2; weak D call: TRBD1 (6 bases). This CDR3 has 14 amino acids. The V and J ends lost 4 bases and 5 bases respectively, with 14 bases between them. Germline lookup yields CDR1 SNHLY and CDR2 FYNNEI. The CDR3 loop reads CASSAGGSLYGYTF. In DNA, the CDR3 is TGTGCCAGCAGTGCGGGGGGCTCCCTATATGGCTACACCTTC. The variable domain in full, with the rest retrieved from reference TRBV2 and TRBJ1-2, is EPEVTQTPSHQVTQMGQEVILRCVPISNHLYFYWYRQILGQKVEFLVSFYNNEISEKSEIFDDQFSVERPDGSNFTLKIRSTKLEDSAMYFCASSAGGSLYGYTFGSGTRLTVV.

In this sample, this clone turned up a few times. This chain connects TRBV10-3 to TRBJ2-5; D is unresolved. Trimming pared 2 bases from V and 2 bases from J, leaving 9 bases between. The CDR3 contains 14 residues. Germline V CDR1 and CDR2: ENHRY, SYGVKD. DNA for the CDR3: TGTGCCATCAGTGAGGCCCGCCGGCAAGAGACCCAGTACTTC. Encoded protein: CAISEARRQETQYF.

This clone turned up a few times. This chain links TRBV10-3 with TRBJ1-1; TRBD1 agrees at 8 bases. This CDR3 region has 13 residues. J lost 5 bases, V lost 3 bases, and 2 bases had no gene match. Germline CDR1 reads ENHRY; CDR2 reads SYGVKD. CDR3 DNA: TGTGCCATCAGTGAACAGGGGGAAACTGAAGCTTTCTTT. As protein: CAISEQGETEAFF.

This clone showed up just a few times. J is TRBJ2-7 and V is TRBV7-9, with D possibly being TRBD1 or TRBD2 (5 bases each). Germline CDR1 SEHNR, CDR2 FQNEAQ (reference sequence). V lost 0 bases to trimming and J lost 3 bases, with 12 bases between them. This CDR3 has 15 amino acids. The CDR3 coding sequence is TGTGCCAGCAGCTTAGCGTTGGCAGGGAGCTACGAGCAGTACTTC. Protein product: CASSLALAGSYEQYF.

The rearrangement uses TRBV14 and TRBJ2-7; weak D call: TRBD1 (5 bases). Trimming stripped 1 base from V and 9 bases from J, with 7 bases between. The CDR3 has 11 amino acids. Germline V gene sequence: CDR1 SGHDN, CDR2 FVKESK. CDR3 residues: CASSQGGRQYF. CDR3 bases: TGTGCCAGCAGCCAAGGGGGCCGGCAGTACTTC. Drawing the rest from reference TRBV14 and TRBJ2-7, the complete variable domain is EAGVTQFPSHSVIEKGQTVTLRCDPISGHDNLYWYRRVMGKEIKFLLHFVKESKQDESGMPNNRFLAERTGGTYSTLKVQPAELEDSGVYFCASSQGGRQYFGPGTRLTVT.